The rows below give T cell receptor beta chains drawn from one sample of a study of T-cell memory formation after mild COVID-19. TCRdb re-analysed the 5' RACE reads in MiXCR, keeping a single row per CDR3 protein. The sample contains 300,000 to 350,000 distinct CDR3 sequences, about an eighth of which appear only once. Source material: PBMCs or a T cell subset sorted from them (not recorded which). The source of these receptors is a man aged 18 to 30 who had mild COVID-19 (a few samples of this study predate the infection). Cell type and time point are not known. Each CDR3 is given with its conserved first and last residue. D genes are given only for firm matches. Only some rows state a clone size, as once, few, many or a class for expanded clones.

>TRBJ2-2|TRBD1|TRBV7-8|few
CASSIGTGNTGELFF
TGTGCCAGCAGCATCGGGACAGGGAACACCGGGGAGCTGTTTTTT
>TRBJ2-3|.|TRBV29-1|few
CSALGLLTDTQYF
TGCAGCGCCCTTGGACTATTAACTGATACGCAGTATTTT
>TRBJ2-7|.|TRBV7-9|few
CASSSTGRPYEQYF
TGTGCCAGCAGCTCCACAGGGCGCCCCTACGAGCAGTACTTC
>TRBJ2-7|.|TRBV7-2|many
CASSHDQGWAGEQYF
TGTGCCAGCAGCCATGACCAGGGATGGGCGGGCGAGCAGTACTTC
>TRBJ2-3|TRBD2|TRBV4-1|.
CASSPSGGIADTQYF
TGCGCCAGCAGTCCTAGCGGGGGAATAGCAGATACGCAGTATTTT
>TRBJ1-2|TRBD1|TRBV28|.
CASSKQGAYGYTF
TGTGCCAGCAGTAAACAGGGGGCGTATGGCTACACCTTC
>TRBJ1-2|TRBD1|TRBV7-8|few
CASSLGGQGANYGYTF
TGTGCCAGCAGCTTAGGGGGACAGGGGGCCAACTATGGCTACACCTTC
>TRBJ2-2|TRBD1|TRBV10-3|few
CAISGTGARTGELFF
TGTGCCATCAGTGGGACAGGGGCGCGGACCGGGGAGCTGTTTTTT
>TRBJ2-6|TRBD1|TRBV4-2|few
CASSRDSKGSGANVLTF
TGTGCCAGCAGCCGGGACAGCAAGGGCTCTGGGGCCAACGTCCTGACTTTC
>TRBJ2-2|.|TRBV4-3|few
CASTGGGELFF
TGCGCCAGCACCGGGGGCGGGGAGCTGTTTTTT
>TRBJ2-3|TRBD2|TRBV2|.
CASSELAGATLRQYF
TGTGCCAGCAGTGAACTAGCGGGGGCTACGCTCCGACAGTATTTT
>TRBJ1-6|TRBD1|TRBV7-2|few
CASSSEDRRPLHF
TGTGCCAGCAGCTCAGAGGACAGGCGGCCCCTCCACTTT
>TRBJ1-1|.|TRBV4-3|few
CASSQDVGRVGTEAFF
TGCGCCAGCAGCCAAGATGTAGGCAGGGTGGGCACTGAAGCTTTCTTT
>TRBJ1-2|.|TRBV12-3/TRBV12-4|.
CASSPGHLNYGYTF
TGTGCCAGCAGTCCGGGACACCTTAACTATGGCTACACCTTC
>TRBJ2-3|.|TRBV5-1|.
CASQRGGTDTQYF
TGCGCCAGCCAGAGGGGAGGCACAGATACGCAGTATTTT
>TRBJ1-4|TRBD1|TRBV24-1|.
CATSDPGTDGEKLFF
TGTGCCACCAGTGACCCCGGGACAGACGGGGAAAAACTGTTTTTT
>TRBJ1-5|.|TRBV6-2/TRBV6-3|few
CASSYVGDQPQHF
TGTGCCAGCAGTTACGTTGGGGATCAGCCCCAGCATTTT
>TRBJ1-2|.|TRBV19|.
CASSGRGGHGYTF
TGTGCCAGTAGTGGTCGAGGAGGCCATGGCTACACCTTC
>TRBJ2-1|TRBD1|TRBV5-1|few
CASSLRQGDNEQFF
TGCGCCAGCAGCTTGCGACAGGGAGACAATGAGCAGTTCTTC
>TRBJ1-2|.|TRBV6-5|few
CASRPRGGDYGYTF
TGTGCCAGCAGACCTCGGGGGGGCGACTATGGCTACACCTTC
>TRBJ2-5|.|TRBV6-6|few
CASSDEGLQETQYF
TGTGCCAGCAGCGACGAGGGACTCCAAGAGACCCAGTACTTC
>TRBJ2-2|TRBD2|TRBV5-4|.
CASSLGAGYTGELFF
TGTGCCAGCAGCTTGGGAGCGGGATACACCGGGGAGCTGTTTTTT
>TRBJ1-6|.|TRBV2|.
CASRQNSPLHF
TGTGCCAGTCGACAGAATTCACCCCTCCACTTT
>TRBJ1-1|.|TRBV5-1|few
CASSLDRASTEAFF
TGCGCCAGCAGCTTGGACAGGGCGAGCACTGAAGCTTTCTTT
>TRBJ2-5|TRBD1|TRBV4-3|few
CASSQGLSGGPEAQYF
TGCGCCAGCAGCCAAGGATTATCAGGGGGCCCCGAAGCCCAGTACTTC
>TRBJ2-2|.|TRBV18|few
CASSQPGGTGELFF
TGTGCCAGCTCCCAACCAGGAGGGACCGGGGAGCTGTTTTTT
>TRBJ2-3|.|TRBV7-2|.
CASSSGRALPAQYF
TGTGCCAGCAGCTCCGGGAGAGCCCTCCCCGCGCAGTATTTT
>TRBJ2-3|.|TRBV5-1|.
CASSFRGAGDTQYF
TGCGCCAGCAGCTTCCGAGGGGCGGGAGATACGCAGTATTTT
>TRBJ1-1|.|TRBV19|.
CASSPWMRRPNTEAFF
TGTGCCAGTAGTCCCTGGATGAGACGGCCGAACACTGAAGCTTTCTTT
>TRBJ2-1|TRBD2|TRBV19|many
CASSIDLERGAYNEQFF
TGTGCCAGTAGTATAGATTTGGAGCGGGGGGCCTACAATGAGCAGTTCTTC
>TRBJ1-1|.|TRBV6-5|few
CASSYEARVYTEAFF
TGTGCCAGCAGTTACGAGGCCAGGGTGTACACTGAAGCTTTCTTT
>TRBJ1-2|.|TRBV15|.
CATSDTSMRVDYGYTF
TGTGCCACCAGCGATACCTCAATGCGGGTAGATTATGGCTACACCTTC